One and the same sample provided the 8 T cell receptor beta chains below, sequenced in a study of persistence of HIV-infected CD4 T cells. These receptors' antigens are unknown. Overlapping HIV-1 Gag 15-mer peptides at approximately 0.96 ug per peptide per mL were used. Memory cells lacking CD40L and CD69 with high CD45RO were sorted. This was the immunoSEQ version 4 assay in survey mode. The protocol was immunoSEQ multiplex PCR, while the TCRdb copy is restricted to in-frame clones and leaves out a portion. The sample holds about 64,000 clones, roughly 75% seen once. The specimen comprised CD4+ T cells sorted from PBMCs after approximately 19-hour stimulation, sampled from a patient who received antiretroviral therapy. All receptors come from an adult man with HIV who was CMV-seropositive.

This chain joins TRBV21-1 and TRBJ1-4; the table names TRBD1, a call not compared with the DNA. TRBV21-1 is reported as a pseudogene. The CDR3 loop spans 15 amino acids. CDR3: CASVPRDRAHEKLFF. The CDR3, as DNA: TGTGCCAGCGTACCAAGGGACAGGGCGCATGAAAAACTGTTTTTT.

The rearrangement links TRBV5-6 to TRBJ1-1, with a tentative D call TRBD1 (5 bases). The CDR3 spans 13 residues. Trimming stripped 2 bases from V and 2 bases from J, with 7 bases between. In germline, CDR1 is SGHDT, CDR2 YYEEEE. The CDR3 is CASSFQGNTEAFF. The CDR3 DNA reads as TGTGCCAGCAGCTTTCAGGGAAACACTGAAGCTTTCTTT. Complete variable domain (other parts from reference TRBV5-6 and TRBJ1-1): DAGVTQSPTHLIKTRGQQVTLRCSPKSGHDTVSWYQQALGQGPQFIFQYYEEEERQRGNFPDRFSGHQFPNYSSELNVNALLLGDSALYLCASSFQGNTEAFFGQGTRLTVV.

In its sample, this clone was seen a few times. In the same sample, other DNA sequences code for this CDR3. The chain couples TRBV7-2 to TRBJ1-6; D is unresolved. The ends were cut back, 1 base at V and 7 bases at J, with 5 bases in the middle. CDR3 size: 13 residues. Germline V gene sequence: CDR1 SGHTA, CDR2 FQGNSA. The CDR3 reads CASSLGGNSPLHF. As DNA, the CDR3 is TGTGCCAGCAGCTTAGGTGGGAATTCACCCCTCCACTTT.

This clone was counted a single time. The rearrangement uses TRBV7-3 and TRBJ2-1, with a possible D match to TRBD2 (5 bases). This CDR3 has 13 residues. CDR1 and CDR2 (germline): SGHTA, FQGTGA. The V end lost 5 bases, the J end lost 5 bases, and 10 bases lay between the germline ends. CDR3 coding DNA: TGTGCCAGCAGCCCCGCCGGGGACAATGAGCAGTTCTTC. Protein sequence: CASSPAGDNEQFF.

V gene TRBV5-1 combines with J gene TRBJ1-3, with a possible D match to TRBD1 (5 bases). Germline CDR1 SGHRS, CDR2 YFSETQ. V was cut by 3 bases and J by 4 bases, with 17 bases left in between. This CDR3 region has 16 residues. This chain's CDR3 is CASSYGGRAQGNTIYF. The CDR3 DNA follows: TGCGCCAGCAGCTATGGAGGCAGGGCGCAAGGAAACACCATATATTTT.

The chain combines TRBV28 with TRBJ1-6; no clear D. This CDR3 region has 12 residues. CDR1 is MDHEN, CDR2 SYDVKM, per germline. Trimming removed 3 bases at V and 14 bases at J, with 11 bases between. CDR3 protein: CASSFLQRALHF. CDR3 in DNA: TGTGCCAGCAGTTTTTTGCAACGGGCCCTCCACTTT.

The chain carries TRBV6-1 and TRBJ2-4; D is ambiguous. The CDR3 extends over 15 amino acids. CDR1 MNHNS and CDR2 SASEGT come from the germline V gene. Trimming pared 2 bases from V and 1 base from J, leaving 9 bases between. This CDR3 reads CASSEYHLAKNIQYF. In DNA form, the CDR3 reads TGTGCCAGCAGTGAATACCACCTGGCCAAAAACATTCAGTACTTC.

This chain links TRBV18 with TRBJ2-1; 8 nucleotides match TRBD2. Losses at the gene ends were 4 bases for V and 1 base for J; bases not matched to a gene: 3. Germline assignment: CDR1 KGHSH and CDR2 LQKENI. There are 15 residues in the CDR3. CDR3 in DNA: TGTGCCAGCTCACTCACTAGCGGTTCCTACAATGAGCAGTTCTTC. Translated: CASSLTSGSYNEQFF. The full variable domain, in which reference TRBV18 and TRBJ2-1 provide the parts outside the CDR3, is NAGVMQNPRHLVRRRGQEARLRCSPMKGHSHVYWYRQLPEEGLKFMVYLQKENIIDESGMPKERFSAEFPKEGPSILRIQQVVRGDSAAYFCASSLTSGSYNEQFFGPGTRLTVL.